The 23 T cell receptor beta chains presented below share a single source sample, sequenced in a study of blood T cells in healthy people across ages. Then a second PCR, running about 7 to 11 cycles, was carried out with a sample-barcoded 5' primer and a J-beta primer mix. One entry per CDR3 protein, called by TCRdb with MiXCR from the 5' RACE reads. The top ten hold 4% of the sample, which has about 1.5 million distinct CDR3 sequences, roughly two fifths seen once. Specimen: blood. The receptors originated from a young woman in good health.

This clonotype was counted only a few times. The chain employs TRBV5-1 and TRBJ2-7; D ambiguous. The CDR3 has 15 residues. Germline CDR1 is SGHRS and CDR2 is YFSETQ. Between the trimmed V and J ends, which lost 2 bases and 2 bases, there was a span of 14 bases. The CDR3 sequence: CASSFQQTPTYEQYF. The CDR3 DNA sequence: TGCGCCAGCAGCTTCCAACAGACACCTACCTACGAGCAGTACTTC. The entire variable domain, with the rest obtained from reference TRBV5-1 and TRBJ2-7, is as follows: KAGVTQTPRYLIKTRGQQVTLSCSPISGHRSVSWYQQTPGQGLQFLFEYFSETQRNKGNFPGRFSGRQFSNSRSEMNVSTLELGDSALYLCASSFQQTPTYEQYFGPGTRLTVT.

V is TRBV2 and J is TRBJ1-4; tentatively, D is TRBD1 (5 bases). CDR3 length equals 14 residues. Germline values: CDR1 SNHLY, CDR2 FYNNEI. Trimming stripped 8 bases from V and 4 bases from J, with 14 bases between. DNA for the CDR3: TGTGCCAGCGTTGAGGGACGGAATAATGAAAAACTGTTTTTT. Its protein is CASVEGRNNEKLFF.

V usage is TRBV13 and J usage is TRBJ2-5; 9 positions match TRBD1. The J call may be mistaken, given a closer DNA end match to TRBJ2-7. The CDR3 contains 14 residues. Germline CDR1 reads PRHDT; CDR2 reads FYEKMQ (reference sequence). The CDR3 DNA reads TGTGCCAGCAGCTCCCGGACAGGGGAGGCCGAGCAGTACTTC. Its translation is CASSSRTGEAEQYF.

The chain uses TRBV14 and TRBJ2-7; D unresolved. In germline, CDR1 is SGHDN, CDR2 FVKESK. The CDR3 extends over 13 amino acids. Trimming took 5 bases from V and 5 from J, leaving 13 bases between them. The CDR3 region has the DNA TGTGCCAGCAGCGGCAGGTTAAGGGACGAGCAGTACTTC. The encoded protein is CASSGRLRDEQYF.

The CDR3: CSATPGGDTDTQYF. CDR3 sequence (DNA): TGCAGTGCTACCCCGGGGGGCGACACAGATACGCAGTATTTT. The chain has TRBV20-1 and TRBJ2-3, with a possible D match to TRBD2 (7 bases). Germline V gene data show CDR1 as DFQATT and CDR2 as SNEGSKA (reference sequence). The V and J ends lost 4 bases and 2 bases respectively, with 13 bases between them. The CDR3 sequence is 14 residues long.

This clonotype was picked up one time. The chain has TRBV20-1 and TRBJ2-1; TRBD1 aligns across 10 bases. The CDR3 has 17 residues. Trimming at V came to 0 bases and at J to 6 bases, leaving 11 bases not matched to a gene. CDR1 is DFQATT and CDR2 is SNEGSKA in the germline V gene (reference sequence). The CDR3 nucleotides read TGCAGTGCTAGAGACTTACGGGGACAGGGGTCGGTCAATGAGCAGTTCTTC. Its protein product is CSARDLRGQGSVNEQFF.

This rearrangement joins TRBV6-2 or TRBV6-3 to TRBJ1-6; D is uncertain. The CDR3 covers 12 residues. The V and J ends lost 0 bases and 12 bases respectively, with 6 bases between them. Germline CDR1 is MNHEY and CDR2 is SVGEGT. The DNA for the CDR3 is TGTGCCAGCAGTTACTCCCGTGGACCCCTCCACTTT. The encoded protein is CASSYSRGPLHF.

V and J are TRBV29-1 and TRBJ1-1; D uncertain. V lost 4 bases, J lost 0 bases, and 9 bases lay in between. Germline V gives CDR1 SQVTM, CDR2 ANQGSEA. CDR3 length: 13 amino acids. The CDR3 bases are TGCAGCGTTGGGTCAGTCATGAACACTGAAGCTTTCTTT. This gives the protein CSVGSVMNTEAFF.

This clonotype was picked up many times. The chain uses TRBV6-1 and TRBJ1-5; D is unresolved. CDR1 is MNHNS, CDR2 SASEGT, per germline. V lost 6 bases and J lost 4, with 13 bases in between. The CDR3 has 14 residues. This CDR3 is CASRGSLSNQPQHF. In DNA form, the CDR3 reads TGTGCCAGCAGGGGCAGTTTGAGTAATCAGCCCCAGCATTTT.

This clonotype occurred a few times. V usage is TRBV7-6 and J usage is TRBJ2-7, with D perhaps TRBD2 (6 bases). The CDR3 has 14 amino acids. In germline, CDR1 is SGHVS, CDR2 FNYEAQ. With 1 base removed from V and 3 bases from J, the gap between germline ends came to 10 bases. This CDR3 reads CASSLEEGIYEQYF. The DNA of the CDR3 is TGTGCCAGCAGCTTAGAGGAGGGGATCTACGAGCAGTACTTC.

On this clonotype: One end of the junction is discordant with germline, which a read error may explain. The chain employs TRBV27 and TRBJ1-2; D is ambiguous. CDR3 length: 12 amino acids. Germline V gene sequence: CDR1 MNHEY, CDR2 SMNVEV (reference sequence). CDR3 sequence reads: CASSLSGNGSTF. CDR3 DNA: TGTGCCAGCAGTTTATCCGGGAATGGCTCCACCTTC.

This clonotype was counted a few times. The chain is built from TRBV7-2 and TRBJ1-1, with a possible D match to TRBD1 (6 bases). The CDR3 loop spans 14 amino acids. The V end was cut by 2 bases, the J end by 3 bases, with 10 bases between. Germline assignment: CDR1 SGHTA and CDR2 FQGNSA. CDR3 sequence: CASSLYRADTEAFF. The CDR3 bases are TGTGCCAGCAGCTTATACAGGGCGGACACTGAAGCTTTCTTT.

This sequence joins TRBV4-1 and TRBJ2-1, with 10 bases identical to TRBD1. V shed 7 bases and J 8 bases; nucleotides not matched to a gene: 8. The CDR3 is 14 amino acids. Looked up from germline, CDR1 is MGHRA and CDR2 is YSYEKL. CDR3 sequence: CASNRPDRGDEQFF. In nucleotides, the CDR3 is TGCGCCAGCAACCGACCGGACAGGGGGGATGAGCAGTTCTTC.

The chain couples TRBV12-3 or TRBV12-4 to TRBJ2-3; the D gene is possibly TRBD2 (5 bases). V was shortened by 5 bases and J by 2 bases, with 11 bases between the two germline ends. The CDR3 totals 14 residues. Written as DNA, the CDR3 is TGTGCCAGCAGTGGACCGGGGTACACAGATACGCAGTATTTT. Its translation is CASSGPGYTDTQYF.

This clonotype was seen a few times. The rearrangement joins TRBV27 to TRBJ2-7, with 7 bases identical to TRBD1. After removal of 6 bases from V and 6 bases from J, the junction contained 11 bases not matched to a gene. The CDR3 sequence is 14 residues long. Germline V CDR1 and CDR2: MNHEY, SMNVEV (reference sequence). The CDR3 spells CASSYRQGKVEQYF. Here the CDR3 DNA reads TGTGCCAGCAGCTATCGACAGGGAAAGGTCGAGCAGTACTTC.

The CDR3 spells CASSGGLAGSYEQYF. For the CDR3, the DNA is TGCGCCAGCAGCGGAGGACTAGCGGGATCCTACGAGCAGTACTTC. The rearrangement links TRBV5-1 to TRBJ2-7, with 12 bases that match TRBD2. Germline V gene lookup returns CDR1 SGHRS and CDR2 YFSETQ. The CDR3 spans 15 residues. The junction had 3 bases not matched to a gene; V was cut back by 4 bases and J by 1 base.

This clonotype was counted only a few times. The rearrangement uses TRBV20-1 and TRBJ2-1; 8 nucleotides match TRBD2. The CDR3 is 15 amino acids. Germline CDR1 and CDR2: DFQATT and SNEGSKA (reference sequence). J lost 7 bases, V lost 6 bases, and 14 bases had no gene match. The CDR3 DNA follows: TGCAGTGCACTCCGGCCGGGAGGGCCGGGGAATGAGCAGTTCTTC. It encodes CSALRPGGPGNEQFF.

This chain joins TRBV4-3 and TRBJ2-2; D remains ambiguous. Trimming took off 0 bases at V and 0 bases at J, with 14 bases between the two ends. This CDR3 is built from 18 residues. Germline lookup yields CDR1 LGHNA and CDR2 YSLEER. In DNA, the CDR3 is TGCGCCAGCAGCCAAGATCCTTACTTTTACGCGAACACCGGGGAGCTGTTTTTT. This translates into CASSQDPYFYANTGELFF.

CDR3 residues: CASSSSREGYTF. The CDR3 nucleotides read TGTGCCAGCAGTTCCTCCAGAGAGGGCTACACCTTC. V gene TRBV27 combines with J gene TRBJ1-2; no reliable D call. V lost 4 bases to trimming and J lost 8 bases, with 11 bases between them. Germline V CDR1 and CDR2: MNHEY, SMNVEV (reference sequence). The CDR3 extends over 12 amino acids.

This clonotype came up a few times. The V gene is TRBV6-2 or TRBV6-3, the J gene TRBJ2-1; TRBD2 matches 8 bases. CDR1 and CDR2 (germline): MNHEY, SVGEGT. The CDR3 length is 17 residues. V shed 0 bases and J 4 bases; nucleotides not matched to a gene: 8. The CDR3 nucleotides are TGTGCCAGCAGTTACTCGGAAACTAGCGGAGGGTACAATGAGCAGTTCTTC. Translating it yields CASSYSETSGGYNEQFF.

The rearrangement joins TRBV5-5 to TRBJ2-3; D tentatively reads TRBD1 or TRBD2 (5 bases each). The V end was cut by 5 bases, the J end by 3 bases, with 16 bases between. The length of the CDR3 is 15 residues. CDR1 and CDR2 from the germline V gene are SGHKS and YYEKEE (reference sequence). The CDR3 here is CASSFSPGPTDTQYF. The CDR3 bases are TGTGCCAGCAGTTTTAGTCCGGGACCAACAGATACGCAGTATTTT.

About this clonotype itself: Since no conserved phenylalanine or tryptophan closes the CDR3, a read error is the likely cause. This chain joins TRBV7-6 and TRBJ1-2; 7 bases fit TRBD1. The trim removed 5 bases at V and 6 bases at J, leaving 9 bases unmatched. There are 14 residues in the CDR3. Germline V gene data show CDR1 as SGHVS and CDR2 as FNYEAQ. The CDR3 nucleotides read TGTGCCAGCAGCCTCACCGGGACAGATAATGGCTACACCTTA. Translated: CASSLTGTDNGYTL.

V gene TRBV12-3 or TRBV12-4 combines with J gene TRBJ2-2; D might be TRBD1 (6 bases). Trimming took off 3 bases at V and 0 bases at J, with 8 bases between the two ends. The CDR3 has 15 amino acids. CDR3: CASSFGQTNTGELFF. The DNA of the CDR3 is TGTGCCAGCAGTTTTGGACAGACGAACACCGGGGAGCTGTTTTTT.